This entry describes one T cell receptor beta chain. The protocol was immunoSEQ multiplex PCR, while the TCRdb copy is restricted to in-frame clones and leaves out a portion. The data hold 200,000 to 250,000 clones, with roughly nine tenths observed a single time. The sample originates from a study of blood T cell repertoires in COVID-19. This CDR3 is 14 amino acids long. Germline V CDR1 and CDR2: KGHDR, SFDVKD. V lost 9 bases and J 6 bases, leaving 19 bases between the germline ends. The rearrangement links TRBV24-1 to TRBJ1-2; D gene unclear. The sequence was obtained from a young man who had recovered from COVID-19. Input material: PBMCs or T cells enriched from blood (not recorded which). The CDR3 loop is CATSGRSLGNGYTF. In DNA form, the CDR3 reads TGTGCCACCTCCGGCAGGTCCCTCGGAAATGGCTACACCTTC.